These T cell receptor beta chains were read from a single sample in a study of blood T cell repertoires in COVID-19. Sequenced by immunoSEQ multiplex PCR; TCRdb stores in-frame clones only, minus some. The sample contains approximately 190,000 clones, 80% to 90% of which appear only once. Sequencing used peripheral blood. The receptors originated from a woman between 65 and 79 years old with active or convalescent COVID-19. The CDR3 runs from the conserved cysteine through the conserved F or W. A D gene is named only where the DNA matches it firmly. Only some rows state a clone size, as once, few, many or a class for expanded clones.

d_gene	v_gene	j_gene	abundance	CDR3aa	CDR3nt
-	TRBV11-3	TRBJ1-5	-	CASSFPDRTRYEPQHF	TGTGCCAGCAGCTTCCCCGACAGGACGAGGTATGAGCCCCAGCATTTT
TRBD1	TRBV5-1	TRBJ2-3	-	CASSKTTGDTDTQYF	TGCGCCAGCAGCAAAACGACAGGGGACACAGATACGCAGTATTTT
TRBD1	TRBV11-1	TRBJ2-3	-	CASSFGTGGTQYF	TGTGCCAGCAGCTTCGGGACAGGGGGTACGCAGTATTTT
TRBD1	TRBV12-5	TRBJ1-2	-	CASGRQGNGYTF	TGTGCTAGTGGTCGACAGGGGAATGGCTACACCTTC
-	TRBV6-5	TRBJ1-1	-	CAITRGTEAFF	TGTGCCATCACGAGGGGGACTGAAGCTTTCTTT
-	TRBV5-4	TRBJ2-7	-	CASSRGFDYEQYF	TGTGCCAGCAGCAGGGGGTTTGACTACGAGCAGTACTTC
-	TRBV6-6	TRBJ1-1	-	CASSYSGVNTEAFF	TGTGCCAGCAGCTACTCCGGAGTGAACACTGAAGCTTTCTTT
TRBD1	TRBV18	TRBJ2-3	-	CASLADRGRTQYF	TGTGCCAGCTTAGCGGACAGGGGCAGAACGCAGTATTTT
-	TRBV6-5	TRBJ2-3	-	CASSPDLLLTDTQYF	TGTGCCAGCAGCCCCGACTTACTCCTCACAGATACGCAGTATTTT
TRBD2	TRBV29-1	TRBJ2-3	-	CSGTSGRPTDTQYF	TGCAGCGGGACTAGCGGGAGGCCCACAGATACGCAGTATTTT
-	TRBV24-1	TRBJ2-2	-	CATSEVRGRGYTGELFF	TGTGCCACCAGTGAGGTCAGGGGAAGGGGGTACACCGGGGAGCTGTTTTTT
TRBD2	TRBV27	TRBJ2-1	-	CASSLGLDGVNEQFF	TGTGCCAGCAGTTTAGGACTAGATGGGGTCAATGAGCAGTTCTTC
TRBD2	TRBV7-2	TRBJ2-5	few	CASSLIAGGKETQYF	TGTGCCAGCAGCTTAATAGCGGGGGGCAAAGAGACCCAGTACTTC
TRBD2	TRBV3-1/TRBV3-2	TRBJ2-2	-	CASSQRISGTNTGELFF	TGTGCCAGCAGCCAAAGAATCAGCGGGACGAACACCGGGGAGCTGTTTTTT
-	TRBV5-1	TRBJ2-5	-	CASSYSFEETQYF	TGCGCCAGCAGCTATAGCTTTGAGGAGACCCAGTACTTC
TRBD1	TRBV5-1	TRBJ2-1	once	CASRRDRGNNEQFF	TGCGCCAGCCGCCGGGACAGGGGTAACAATGAGCAGTTCTTC
-	TRBV5-3	TRBJ2-5	-	CARSMAGDYVQETQYF	TGTGCCAGAAGCATGGCAGGGGATTACGTCCAAGAGACCCAGTACTTC
TRBD1	TRBV27	TRBJ1-2	-	CASSLIGTEPTYGYTF	TGTGCCAGCAGTTTAATTGGGACAGAACCTACCTATGGCTACACCTTC
TRBD1	TRBV2	TRBJ2-7	-	CASSRDRGLEQYF	TGTGCCAGCAGTCGGGACAGGGGGCTTGAGCAGTACTTC
TRBD2	TRBV6-5	TRBJ2-7	-	CASSYSSGRSYEQYF	TGTGCCAGCAGTTATTCTAGCGGGAGATCCTACGAGCAGTACTTC
-	TRBV18	TRBJ1-1	-	CASSLDRDTEAFF	TGTGCCAGCTCTTTGGATCGGGACACTGAAGCTTTCTTT
-	TRBV6-5	TRBJ1-1	few	CASSYSITMDTEAFF	TGTGCCAGCAGTTACTCGATAACTATGGACACTGAAGCTTTCTTT
-	TRBV5-5	TRBJ2-7	-	CASSSDIYSYEQYF	TGTGCCAGCAGCTCGGACATCTACTCCTACGAGCAGTACTTC
TRBD2	TRBV12-3/TRBV12-4	TRBJ2-1	-	CASSSLAGQFF	TGTGCCAGCAGTTCCCTAGCGGGGCAGTTCTTC
-	TRBV6-5	TRBJ2-1	-	CASTKLGQYNEQFF	TGTGCCAGCACTAAACTAGGCCAGTACAATGAGCAGTTCTTC
TRBD1	TRBV5-6	TRBJ2-5	-	CASSTKQGYGETQYF	TGTGCCAGCAGCACCAAACAGGGGTATGGAGAGACCCAGTACTTC
-	TRBV2	TRBJ2-1	few	CASSAASNEQFF	TGTGCCAGCAGTGCTGCTAGCAATGAGCAGTTCTTC
-	TRBV12-1	TRBJ1-4	-	CASLQDDSNEKLFF	TGTGCCAGCTTACAGGACGACTCTAATGAAAAACTGTTTTTT
-	TRBV5-4	TRBJ1-1	once	CASSFLNTEAFF	TGTGCCAGCAGCTTCCTAAACACTGAAGCTTTCTTT